One T cell receptor (beta chain) is described in this entry. This may come from a read error, since a much larger clone is one base off. The record originates from a study of Ad26.COV2.S vaccination and SARS-CoV-2 variants. At the level of the study: In the study, Ad26.COV2.S was injected intramuscularly once, or twice 56 days apart.

The protocol was immunoSEQ multiplex PCR, while the TCRdb copy is restricted to in-frame clones and leaves out a portion. The sample holds roughly 700,000 clones, 80% to 90% seen once. Treatment of the sample: some 19 received Ad26.COV2.S at low or high dose, single or two shots; a few received placebo; per-sample allocation not given. Following the first vaccine or placebo injection, samples were taken on day 63. This receptor was identified in a person aged 18-60 years who received the Ad26.COV2.S COVID-19 vaccine or a placebo. The starting material was peripheral blood, obtained in a trial of Ad26.COV2.S vaccine versus placebo.

This CDR3 is CASSPGTSGYEQYF. Here the CDR3 DNA reads TGTGCCAGCAGCCCCGGGACTAGCGGCTACGAGCAGTACTTC. The V gene is TRBV7-9, the J gene TRBJ2-7; 11 bases are shared with TRBD2. The ends lost 5 bases at V and 3 bases at J; junction bases unmatched: 3. This CDR3 region has 14 residues. Germline assignment: CDR1 SEHNR and CDR2 FQNEAQ (reference sequence).